This T cell receptor (beta chain) was observed in a study of T cells in women clearing cervical HPV infection. TCRdb's table, derived via immunoSEQ multiplex PCR, lists solely in-frame clones and lacks some. In total, the table holds approximately 31,000 clones. Notes on this clone: With the read ending 3 residues before the CDR3 end, the germline J gene is used to fill in that end.

Per germline, CDR1 MDHEN and CDR2 SYDVKM. V lost 6 bases and J lost 9; bases outside the gene matches: 7. CDR3 length equals 14 residues. The TCR comes from a woman between 18 and 75 years old with a cervical HPV16 infection that either progressed to CIN3+ or cleared (not recorded which). The chain has TRBV28 and TRBJ1-6; 8 bases align to TRBD1. The material sequenced was blood buffy coat. The CDR3 is CASRHTGGRSPLHF. The CDR3 DNA, read in part, is TGTGCCAGCAGACACACAGGGGGGCGTTCACCC. The variable domain in full, with the rest retrieved from reference TRBV28 and TRBJ1-6, is DVKVTQSSRYLVKRTGEKVFLECVQDMDHENMFWYRQDPGLGLRLIYFSYDVKMKEKGDIPEGYSVSREKKERFSLILESASTNQTSMYLCASRHTGGRSPLHFGNGTRLTVT.